One sample yielded the 5 T cell receptor beta chains listed below, sequenced in a study of response to subunit inactivated influenza vaccine. TCRdb processed the RT-PCR reads anew with MiXCR; each CDR3 protein has one entry. The sample holds hundreds of thousands of distinct CDR3 sequences, approximately 14% seen once. The sequencing used PBMCs from blood, collected roughly 13 days after vaccination. Receptors originate from a man aged 45-65 years who received an inactivated influenza vaccine.

This sequence joins TRBV27 and TRBJ1-5; D gene ambiguous. V dropped 5 bases and J dropped 1 base, with 9 bases sitting between them. This CDR3 has 14 residues. CDR1 is MNHEY and CDR2 is SMNVEV in the germline V gene (reference sequence). The CDR3 loop reads CASSPFESNQPQHF. The CDR3 coding sequence is TGTGCCAGCAGTCCCTTTGAGAGCAATCAGCCCCAGCATTTT.

V and J are TRBV4-1 and TRBJ2-4; D uncertain. The CDR3 has 18 amino acids. Deletions cut 0 bases from V and 0 bases from J, with 15 bases between. Germline V gene data show CDR1 as MGHRA and CDR2 as YSYEKL. This CDR3 reads CASSQDDPASLAKNIQYF. For the CDR3, the DNA is TGCGCCAGCAGCCAAGACGATCCAGCCAGTTTAGCCAAAAACATTCAGTACTTC.

This clonotype has a count of ten or more. J is TRBJ2-5 and V is TRBV5-1; 9 bases agree with TRBD2. The CDR3 length is 14 residues. CDR1 and CDR2 from the germline V gene are SGHRS and YFSETQ. Germline trimming cut 4 bases from V and 4 bases from J; bases unmatched to any gene: 5. The chain's CDR3 is CASSVGLAAETQYF. DNA of the CDR3: TGCGCCAGCAGCGTGGGACTAGCAGCAGAGACCCAGTACTTC.

This chain joins TRBV28 and TRBJ1-2; no definite D call. V was trimmed by 5 bases and J by 6 bases, leaving 7 bases between them. CDR3 size: 11 residues. The germline V gene encodes CDR1 MDHEN and CDR2 SYDVKM. The CDR3 nucleotides read TGTGCCAGCAGTGGGGTCCATGGCTACACCTTC. It specifies CASSGVHGYTF.

The V gene is TRBV28, the J gene TRBJ2-1; 9 bases are a match to TRBD2. J was trimmed by 0 bases and V by 9 bases; bases with no gene match: 3. Germline CDR1 reads MDHEN; CDR2 reads SYDVKM. This CDR3 comprises 14 residues. CDR3 amino acids: CASLAGDSYNEQFF. For the CDR3, the DNA is TGTGCCAGTTTAGCGGGGGACTCCTACAATGAGCAGTTCTTC.